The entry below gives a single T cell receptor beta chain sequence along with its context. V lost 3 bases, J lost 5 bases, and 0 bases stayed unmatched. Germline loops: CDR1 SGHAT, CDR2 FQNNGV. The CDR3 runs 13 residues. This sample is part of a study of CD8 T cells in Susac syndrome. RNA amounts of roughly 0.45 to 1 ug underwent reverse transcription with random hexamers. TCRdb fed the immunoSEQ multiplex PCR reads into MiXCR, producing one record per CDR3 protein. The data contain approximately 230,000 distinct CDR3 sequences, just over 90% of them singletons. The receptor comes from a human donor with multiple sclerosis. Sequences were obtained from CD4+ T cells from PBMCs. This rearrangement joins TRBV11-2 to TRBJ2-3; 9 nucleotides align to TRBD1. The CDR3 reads CASSLTGGDTQYF. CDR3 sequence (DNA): TGTGCCAGCAGCTTGACAGGGGGAGATACGCAGTATTTT.